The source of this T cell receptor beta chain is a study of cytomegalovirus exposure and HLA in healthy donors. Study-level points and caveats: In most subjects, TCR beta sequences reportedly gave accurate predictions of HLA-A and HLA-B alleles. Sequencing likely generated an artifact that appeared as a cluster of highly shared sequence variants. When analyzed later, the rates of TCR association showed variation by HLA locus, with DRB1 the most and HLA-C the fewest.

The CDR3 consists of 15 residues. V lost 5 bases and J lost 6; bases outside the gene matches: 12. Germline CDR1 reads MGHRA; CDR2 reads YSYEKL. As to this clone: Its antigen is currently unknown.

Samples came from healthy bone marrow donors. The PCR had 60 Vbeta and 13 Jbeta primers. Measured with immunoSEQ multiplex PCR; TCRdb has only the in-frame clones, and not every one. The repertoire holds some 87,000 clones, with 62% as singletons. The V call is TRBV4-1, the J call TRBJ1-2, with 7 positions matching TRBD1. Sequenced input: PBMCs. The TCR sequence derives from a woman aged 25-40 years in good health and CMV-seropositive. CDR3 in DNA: TGCGCCAGCAGCTTTCCGGACAGGAACGGGCATGGCTACACCTTC. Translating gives CASSFPDRNGHGYTF.